The 25 T cell receptor beta chains in this list originate from one sample, sequenced in a study of control samples from healthy donors and cancer patients. The method was immunoSEQ multiplex PCR; TCRdb's version includes in-frame clones alone and lacks a portion of them. Altogether approximately 110,000 clones are present, approximately 90% being singletons, with the ten largest covering roughly 4.4%. Sequencing input: blood. The receptors were gathered from a human donor in good health. The donor label of this sample is uncertain.

The chain links TRBV19 to TRBJ1-5; maybe TRBD1 (5 bases). CDR1 and CDR2 from the germline V gene are LNHDA and SQIVND (reference sequence). The V gene lost 0 bases and the J gene lost 0 bases, with 12 bases spanning the gap. The CDR3 has 17 amino acids. The CDR3 protein is CASSIDLGDGSNQPQHF. The CDR3 DNA reads as TGTGCCAGTAGTATAGATCTTGGGGACGGTAGCAATCAGCCCCAGCATTTT.

As for this clone: Additional DNA sequences in this sample encode the identical CDR3. In nucleotides, the CDR3 is TGTGCCAGCAGACAGGGGGCTGTTGAAAAACTGTTTTTT. Protein product: CASRQGAVEKLFF. V and J are TRBV2 and TRBJ1-4; 9 positions match TRBD1. The CDR3 has 13 residues. Germline V gene lookup returns CDR1 SNHLY and CDR2 FYNNEI. The junction had 3 bases not matched to a gene; V was cut back by 6 bases and J by 7 bases.

J is TRBJ1-2 and V is TRBV5-1, with D possibly being TRBD1 (6 bases). Germline assignment: CDR1 SGHRS and CDR2 YFSETQ. CDR3 length: 14 residues. Trimming removed 1 base from V and 5 bases from J, with 12 bases in between. This chain's CDR3 is CASSLTGTLYGYTF. In DNA, the CDR3 is TGCGCCAGCAGCTTGACCGGGACACTATATGGCTACACCTTC.

The genes are TRBV6-5 and TRBJ2-7, with TRBD1 matching 9 bases. The CDR3 is 14 amino acids. Germline CDR1 is MNHEY and CDR2 is SVGAGI. Germline trimming cut 6 bases from V and 2 bases from J; bases unmatched to any gene: 5. CDR3 DNA sequence: TGTGCCAGCAGGTCCGGACAGGGGCCCTACGAGCAGTACTTC. This sequence encodes CASRSGQGPYEQYF.

The rearrangement links TRBV5-4 to TRBJ2-5; D could derive from TRBD1 or TRBD2 (6 bases each). CDR3 size: 15 residues. With 4 bases removed from V and 2 bases from J, the gap between germline ends came to 15 bases. Per germline, CDR1 SGHNT and CDR2 YYREEE (reference sequence). CDR3 residues: CASSPGGGQQETQYF. CDR3 nucleotide sequence: TGTGCCAGCAGCCCTGGAGGGGGGCAACAAGAGACCCAGTACTTC.

The chain links TRBV2 to TRBJ1-4; maybe TRBD1 (6 bases). V lost 6 bases and J 3 bases, leaving 14 bases between the germline ends. CDR3 length: 15 residues. The germline V gene has CDR1 SNHLY and CDR2 FYNNEI. CDR3 amino acids: CASRENRAPNEKLFF. CDR3 sequence (DNA): TGTGCCAGCAGGGAGAACAGGGCACCTAATGAAAAACTGTTTTTT.

This clone turned up a few times. V is TRBV19 and J is TRBJ1-1; D may be TRBD1 (6 bases). Per germline, CDR1 LNHDA and CDR2 SQIVND (reference sequence). This CDR3 comprises 14 residues. With 7 bases removed from V and 2 bases from J, the gap between germline ends came to 14 bases. CDR3 bases: TGTGCCAGTAAAAACAGGGACTCTAACACTGAAGCTTTCTTT. It encodes CASKNRDSNTEAFF. The full variable domain, in which reference TRBV19 and TRBJ1-1 provide the parts outside the CDR3, is DGGITQSPKYLFRKEGQNVTLSCEQNLNHDAMYWYRQDPGQGLRLIYYSQIVNDFQKGDIAEGYSVSREKKESFPLTVTSAQKNPTAFYLCASKNRDSNTEAFFGQGTRLTVV.

In this sample, this clone turned up once. The rearrangement uses TRBV5-1 and TRBJ1-2; D not certain. V was pared by 1 base and J by 3 bases, with 10 bases between. The CDR3 has 14 residues. In germline, CDR1 is SGHRS, CDR2 YFSETQ. The CDR3 loop reads CASSLSAGDYGYTF. CDR3 coding DNA: TGCGCCAGCAGCTTGTCGGCGGGAGACTATGGCTACACCTTC.

The gene calls are TRBV19 and TRBJ2-2; D ambiguous. Germline-derived CDR1 and CDR2 are LNHDA and SQIVND (reference sequence). The CDR3 runs 14 residues. V lost 4 bases, J lost 0 bases, and 6 bases lay in between. The CDR3 region is CASSTQANTGELFF. The CDR3 DNA reads TGTGCCAGTAGTACTCAAGCGAACACCGGGGAGCTGTTTTTT.

The gene calls are TRBV10-3 and TRBJ2-5; tentative D call: TRBD2 (6 bases). V lost 3 bases to trimming and J lost 2 bases, with 13 bases between them. Germline V lookup: CDR1 ENHRY, CDR2 SYGVKD. The CDR3 loop spans 15 amino acids. Written as DNA, the CDR3 is TGTGCCATCAGTGATTCACGGGGGTCACAAGAGACCCAGTACTTC. Amino acid sequence: CAISDSRGSQETQYF.

This chain connects TRBV5-1 to TRBJ2-5; no reliable D call. The germline V gene encodes CDR1 SGHRS and CDR2 YFSETQ. There are 13 residues in the CDR3. V lost 7 bases and J lost 5, with 15 bases in between. CDR3 DNA: TGCGCCAGCCGGTTGGATGAGTTGGAGACCCAGTACTTC. Translation: CASRLDELETQYF. The full variable domain, completed using reference TRBV5-1 and TRBJ2-5, is KAGVTQTPRYLIKTRGQQVTLSCSPISGHRSVSWYQQTPGQGLQFLFEYFSETQRNKGNFPGRFSGRQFSNSRSEMNVSTLELGDSALYLCASRLDELETQYFGPGTRLLVL.

This sequence joins TRBV2 and TRBJ1-4; tentative D call: TRBD1 (5 bases). The CDR3 loop spans 13 amino acids. Trimming shortened V by 7 bases and J by 5 bases, and 11 bases separated the two germline ends. Germline V lookup: CDR1 SNHLY, CDR2 FYNNEI. The CDR3, as DNA: TGTGCCAGCAAGGGGACTGAAAATGAAAAACTGTTTTTT. This codes for CASKGTENEKLFF.

This chain uses TRBV6-5 with TRBJ2-7; the D call may be TRBD1 or TRBD2 (5 bases each). This CDR3 comprises 14 residues. V lost 0 bases and J lost 4, with 10 bases in between. Per germline, CDR1 MNHEY and CDR2 SVGAGI. The CDR3 bases are TGTGCCAGCAGTTACTCAAGGGGACGTTACGAGCAGTACTTC. Encoded protein: CASSYSRGRYEQYF.

This chain joins TRBV7-9 and TRBJ1-6, with no clear D. V lost 1 base and J 7 bases, leaving 14 bases between the germline ends. The CDR3 covers 16 residues. CDR1 is SEHNR and CDR2 is FQNEAQ in the germline V gene (reference sequence). In DNA form, the CDR3 reads TGTGCCAGCAGCTTAGGTTCTGGTCGGGGAAATTCACCCCTCCACTTT. As protein: CASSLGSGRGNSPLHF.

This chain links TRBV11-2 with TRBJ2-1; D uncertain. The V gene's germline CDR1 is SGHAT and CDR2 FQNNGV. The CDR3 is made up of 14 amino acids. V gave up 0 bases and J gave up 6 bases, with 9 bases separating them. In DNA, the CDR3 is TGTGCCAGCAGCTTAGAGCTGAACCCCAATGAGCAGTTCTTC. Protein sequence: CASSLELNPNEQFF.

V usage is TRBV6-1 and J usage is TRBJ1-4, with a possible D match to TRBD1 (6 bases). V shed 0 bases and J shed 8 bases, with 13 bases lying between them. Germline V gives CDR1 MNHNS, CDR2 SASEGT. The CDR3 totals 15 residues. Here the CDR3 reads CASSEAGGQGEKLFF. DNA for the CDR3: TGTGCCAGCAGTGAAGCAGGGGGGCAGGGGGAAAAACTGTTTTTT.

The chain recombines TRBV5-6 with TRBJ2-2; 8 bases are a match to TRBD1. The CDR3 contains 16 residues. Germline V gene data show CDR1 as SGHDT and CDR2 as YYEEEE. Trimming at V came to 4 bases and at J to 1 base, leaving 6 bases not matched to a gene. This chain's CDR3 is CASSPLGQGNTGELFF. The CDR3 nucleotides are TGTGCCAGCAGCCCCCTAGGACAGGGGAACACCGGGGAGCTGTTTTTT.

V gene TRBV6-2 or TRBV6-3 combines with J gene TRBJ1-2; D not resolved. Per the germline V gene, CDR1 is MNHEY and CDR2 is SVGEGT. This CDR3 has 12 amino acids. The V end lost 2 bases, the J end lost 3 bases, and 4 bases lay between the germline ends. The CDR3 is CASSYGDYGYTF. CDR3 sequence (DNA): TGTGCCAGCAGTTACGGGGACTATGGCTACACCTTC.

This chain uses TRBV5-5 with TRBJ2-1; 9 bases fit TRBD2. CDR1 and CDR2 (germline): SGHKS, YYEKEE (reference sequence). The CDR3 covers 19 residues. The junction had 10 bases not matched to a gene; V was cut back by 0 bases and J by 0 bases. This CDR3 is CASSLAATSGTSSYNEQFF. CDR3 in DNA: TGTGCCAGCAGCTTGGCTGCGACTAGCGGCACCAGCTCCTACAATGAGCAGTTCTTC.

The chain uses TRBV28 and TRBJ1-1, with TRBD1 as a possible D gene (5 bases). Germline values: CDR1 MDHEN, CDR2 SYDVKM. The CDR3 is made up of 14 amino acids. The germline V and J ends were trimmed by 2 bases and 6 bases, with 13 bases remaining between them. CDR3 DNA sequence: TGTGCCAGCAGTTTAGGGTTCGGGGGAGCTGAAGCTTTCTTT. Its protein is CASSLGFGGAEAFF. The full variable domain, its missing parts supplied by reference TRBV28 and TRBJ1-1, is DVKVTQSSRYLVKRTGEKVFLECVQDMDHENMFWYRQDPGLGLRLIYFSYDVKMKEKGDIPEGYSVSREKKERFSLILESASTNQTSMYLCASSLGFGGAEAFFGQGTRLTVV.

The chain combines TRBV10-3 with TRBJ2-1; 12 nucleotides agree with TRBD2. This CDR3 has 17 amino acids. The junction had 5 bases not matched to a gene; V was cut back by 5 bases and J by 0 bases. Per the germline V gene, CDR1 is ENHRY and CDR2 is SYGVKD. The chain's CDR3 is CAISPLAGGSSYNEQFF. The CDR3 nucleotides are TGTGCCATCAGTCCACTAGCGGGGGGAAGCTCCTACAATGAGCAGTTCTTC.

V gene TRBV28 combines with J gene TRBJ1-1; TRBD1 agrees at 7 bases. This CDR3 comprises 14 residues. J was trimmed by 1 base and V by 4 bases; bases with no gene match: 3. The germline CDR1 and CDR2 sequences are MDHEN and SYDVKM. Here the CDR3 DNA reads TGTGCCAGCAGTTCGGGACAGCCGAACACTGAAGCTTTCTTT. This translates into CASSSGQPNTEAFF. Supplemented by reference TRBV28 and TRBJ1-1, the full variable domain reads DVKVTQSSRYLVKRTGEKVFLECVQDMDHENMFWYRQDPGLGLRLIYFSYDVKMKEKGDIPEGYSVSREKKERFSLILESASTNQTSMYLCASSSGQPNTEAFFGQGTRLTVV.

This chain uses TRBV9 with TRBJ2-7; D is perhaps TRBD1 or TRBD2 (5 bases each). The CDR3 runs to 15 residues. V was clipped by 0 bases and J by 0 bases, with 10 bases between them. CDR1 is SGDLS and CDR2 is YYNGEE in the germline V gene. For the CDR3, the DNA is TGTGCCAGCAGCGTAGCGGGGACGTACTCCTACGAGCAGTACTTC. It is translated as CASSVAGTYSYEQYF.

The rearrangement uses TRBV3-1 (or the pseudogene TRBV3-2) and TRBJ1-1; the match to TRBD1 covers 8 bases. V lost 6 bases and J lost 3; bases outside the gene matches: 3. CDR1 is LGHDT and CDR2 is YNNKEL in the germline V gene (reference sequence). CDR3 length equals 13 residues. The CDR3 reads CASSQTGDTEAFF. CDR3 sequence (DNA): TGTGCCAGCAGTCAGACAGGGGACACTGAAGCTTTCTTT.

The V gene is TRBV10-3, the J gene TRBJ1-4; 8 bases are a match to TRBD1. The CDR3 totals 13 residues. Germline CDR1 ENHRY, CDR2 SYGVKD. The trim removed 11 bases at V and 4 bases at J, leaving 6 bases unmatched. In nucleotides, the CDR3 is TGTGCCCACCGGGGACAGGATAATGAAAAACTGTTTTTT. Protein sequence: CAHRGQDNEKLFF.